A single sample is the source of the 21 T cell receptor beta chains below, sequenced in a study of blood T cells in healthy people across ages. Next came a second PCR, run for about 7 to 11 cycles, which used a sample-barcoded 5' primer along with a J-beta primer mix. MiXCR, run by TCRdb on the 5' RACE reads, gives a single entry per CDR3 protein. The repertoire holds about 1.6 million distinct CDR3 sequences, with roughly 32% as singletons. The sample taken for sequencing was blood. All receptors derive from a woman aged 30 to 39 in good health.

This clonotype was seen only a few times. For the CDR3, the DNA is TGTGCCAGCAGTTACTCGACACCTAACTATGGCTACACCTTC. Translation gives CASSYSTPNYGYTF. This rearrangement joins TRBV6-6 to TRBJ1-2; D not resolved. Germline V gene sequence: CDR1 MNHNY, CDR2 SVGAGI (reference sequence). The V end was cut by 0 bases, the J end by 0 bases, with 5 bases between. This CDR3 region has 14 residues.

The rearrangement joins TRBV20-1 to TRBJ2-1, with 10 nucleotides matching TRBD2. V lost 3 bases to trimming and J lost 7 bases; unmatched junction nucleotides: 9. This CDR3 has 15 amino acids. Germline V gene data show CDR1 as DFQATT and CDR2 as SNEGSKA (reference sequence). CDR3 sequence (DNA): TGCAGTGCTAGGCCGGGACTAGCGCAAAGAAATGAGCAGTTCTTC. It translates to CSARPGLAQRNEQFF.

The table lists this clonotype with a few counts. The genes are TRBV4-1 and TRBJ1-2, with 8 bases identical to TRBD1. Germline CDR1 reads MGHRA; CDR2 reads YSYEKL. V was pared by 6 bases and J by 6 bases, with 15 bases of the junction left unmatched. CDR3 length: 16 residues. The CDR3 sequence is CASSPRDQGAVDGYTF. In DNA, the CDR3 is TGCGCCAGCAGTCCGCGCGACCAGGGGGCGGTCGATGGCTACACCTTC.

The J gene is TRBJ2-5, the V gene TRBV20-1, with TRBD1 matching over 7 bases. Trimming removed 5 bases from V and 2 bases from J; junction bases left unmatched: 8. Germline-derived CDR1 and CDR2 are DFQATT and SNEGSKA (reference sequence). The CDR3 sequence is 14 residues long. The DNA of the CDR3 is TGCAGTGCTCCCAGGGGGTGGGTTCAAGAGACCCAGTACTTC. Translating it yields CSAPRGWVQETQYF.

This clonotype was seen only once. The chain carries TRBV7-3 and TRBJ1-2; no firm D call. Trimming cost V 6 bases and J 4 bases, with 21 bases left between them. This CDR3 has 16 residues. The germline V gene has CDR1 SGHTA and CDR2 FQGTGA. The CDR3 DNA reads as TGTGCCAGCAGTAACCCCATCGGGGTCTCCTCCTATGGCTACACCTTC. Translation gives CASSNPIGVSSYGYTF. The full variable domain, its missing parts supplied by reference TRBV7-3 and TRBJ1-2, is GAGVSQTPSNKVTEKGKYVELRCDPISGHTALYWYRQSLGQGPEFLIYFQGTGAADDSGLPNDRFFAVRPEGSVSTLKIQRTERGDSAVYLCASSNPIGVSSYGYTFGSGTRLTVV.

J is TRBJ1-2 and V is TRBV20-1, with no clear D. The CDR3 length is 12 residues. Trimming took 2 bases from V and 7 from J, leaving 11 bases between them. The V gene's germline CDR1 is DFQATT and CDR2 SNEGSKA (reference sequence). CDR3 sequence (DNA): TGCAGTGCTAGAAATAGGGAAGCTGGCTACACCTTC. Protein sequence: CSARNREAGYTF.

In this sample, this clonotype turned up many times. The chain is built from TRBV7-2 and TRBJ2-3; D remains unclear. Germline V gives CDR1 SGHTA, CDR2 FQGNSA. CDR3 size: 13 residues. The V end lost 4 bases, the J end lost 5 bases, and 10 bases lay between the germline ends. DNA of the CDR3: TGTGCCAGCAGCTACCGTCCGGGAGATACGCAGTATTTT. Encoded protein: CASSYRPGDTQYF.

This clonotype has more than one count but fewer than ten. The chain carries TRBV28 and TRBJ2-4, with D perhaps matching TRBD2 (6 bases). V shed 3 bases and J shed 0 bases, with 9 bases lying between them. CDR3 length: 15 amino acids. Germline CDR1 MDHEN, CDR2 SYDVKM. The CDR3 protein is CASSFQGLAKNIQYF. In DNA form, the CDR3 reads TGTGCCAGCAGTTTTCAGGGACTAGCCAAAAACATTCAGTACTTC.

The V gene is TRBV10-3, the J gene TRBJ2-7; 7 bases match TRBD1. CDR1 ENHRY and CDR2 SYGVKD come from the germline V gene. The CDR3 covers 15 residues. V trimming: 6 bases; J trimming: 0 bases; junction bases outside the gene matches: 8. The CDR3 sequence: CAISRGGTSSYEQYF. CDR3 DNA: TGTGCCATCAGCCGAGGGGGCACTAGCTCCTACGAGCAGTACTTC.

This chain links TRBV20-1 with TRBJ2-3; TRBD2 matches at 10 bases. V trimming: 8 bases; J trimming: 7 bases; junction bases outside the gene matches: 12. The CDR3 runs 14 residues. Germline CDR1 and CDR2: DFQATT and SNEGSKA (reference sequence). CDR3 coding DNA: TGCAGTCTAAACTTAGCGGGAGGTCCTAATACGCAGTATTTT. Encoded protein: CSLNLAGGPNTQYF.

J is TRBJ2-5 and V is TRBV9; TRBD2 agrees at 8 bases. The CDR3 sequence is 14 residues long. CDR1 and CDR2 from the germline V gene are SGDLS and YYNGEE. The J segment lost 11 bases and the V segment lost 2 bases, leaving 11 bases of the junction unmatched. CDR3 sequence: CASSVGLAGSEQYF. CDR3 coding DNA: TGTGCCAGCAGCGTCGGACTAGCCGGGAGTGAGCAGTACTTC.

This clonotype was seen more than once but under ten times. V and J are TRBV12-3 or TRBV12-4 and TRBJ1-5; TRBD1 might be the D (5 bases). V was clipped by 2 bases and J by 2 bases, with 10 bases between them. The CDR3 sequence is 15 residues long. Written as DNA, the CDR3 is TGTGCCAGCAGTTTAACCCCCAGGGGCAATCAGCCCCAGCATTTT. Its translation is CASSLTPRGNQPQHF.

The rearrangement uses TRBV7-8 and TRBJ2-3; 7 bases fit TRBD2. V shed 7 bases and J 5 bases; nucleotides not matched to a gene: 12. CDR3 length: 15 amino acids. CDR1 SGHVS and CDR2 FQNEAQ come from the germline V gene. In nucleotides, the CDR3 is TGTGCCAGCAATCCTATAGCGGGCCCCCAAGATACGCAGTATTTT. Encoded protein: CASNPIAGPQDTQYF.

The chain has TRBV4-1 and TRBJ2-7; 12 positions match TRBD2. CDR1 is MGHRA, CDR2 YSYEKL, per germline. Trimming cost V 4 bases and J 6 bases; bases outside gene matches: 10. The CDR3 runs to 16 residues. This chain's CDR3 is CASSRTASGGALEQYF. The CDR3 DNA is TGCGCCAGCAGCCGGACCGCTAGCGGGGGGGCCCTCGAGCAGTACTTC.

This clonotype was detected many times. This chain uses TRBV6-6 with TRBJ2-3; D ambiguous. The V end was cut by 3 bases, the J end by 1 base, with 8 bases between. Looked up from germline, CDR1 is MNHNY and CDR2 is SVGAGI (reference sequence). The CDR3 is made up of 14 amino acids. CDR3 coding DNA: TGTGCCAGCAGTTATAGCCGCGGCACAGATACGCAGTATTTT. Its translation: CASSYSRGTDTQYF.

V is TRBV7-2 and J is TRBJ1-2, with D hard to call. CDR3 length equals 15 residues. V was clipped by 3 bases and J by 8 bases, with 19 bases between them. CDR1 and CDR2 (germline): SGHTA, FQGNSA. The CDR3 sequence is CASSFGPRGSEGYTF. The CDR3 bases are TGTGCCAGCAGCTTTGGACCGAGAGGAAGTGAAGGCTACACCTTC.

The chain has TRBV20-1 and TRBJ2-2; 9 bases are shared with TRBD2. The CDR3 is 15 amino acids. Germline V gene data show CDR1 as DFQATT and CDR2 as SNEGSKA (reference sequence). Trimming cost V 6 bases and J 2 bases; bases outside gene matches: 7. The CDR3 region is CSAALAGSNTGELFF. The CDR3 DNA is TGCAGTGCGGCACTAGCGGGCTCAAACACCGGGGAGCTGTTTTTT.

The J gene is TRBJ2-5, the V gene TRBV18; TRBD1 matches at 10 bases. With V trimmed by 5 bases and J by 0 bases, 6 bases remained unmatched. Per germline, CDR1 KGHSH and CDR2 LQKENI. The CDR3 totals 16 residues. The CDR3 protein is CASSGGQGHHQETQYF. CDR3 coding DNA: TGTGCCAGCTCAGGGGGACAGGGGCATCACCAAGAGACCCAGTACTTC.

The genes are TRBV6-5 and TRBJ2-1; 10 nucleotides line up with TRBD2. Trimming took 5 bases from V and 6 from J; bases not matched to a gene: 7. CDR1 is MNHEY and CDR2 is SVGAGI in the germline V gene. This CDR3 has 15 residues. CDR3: CASSQAGGPFNEQFF. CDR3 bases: TGTGCCAGCAGTCAAGCGGGGGGGCCTTTCAATGAGCAGTTCTTC.

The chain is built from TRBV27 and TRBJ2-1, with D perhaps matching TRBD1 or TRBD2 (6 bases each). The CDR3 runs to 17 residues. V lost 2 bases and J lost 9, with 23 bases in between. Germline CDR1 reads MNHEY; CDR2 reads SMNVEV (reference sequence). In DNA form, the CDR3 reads TGTGCCAGCAGTTTAGTTATAGGGGGGTTATCAGGCCGTGAGCAGTTCTTC. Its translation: CASSLVIGGLSGREQFF.

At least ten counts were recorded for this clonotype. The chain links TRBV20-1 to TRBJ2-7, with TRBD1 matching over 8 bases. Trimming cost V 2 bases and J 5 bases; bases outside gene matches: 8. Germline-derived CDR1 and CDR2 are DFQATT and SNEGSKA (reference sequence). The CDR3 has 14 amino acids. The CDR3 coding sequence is TGCAGTGCTAGAAACCAGGGGGCAAGTCACGAGCAGTACTTC. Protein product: CSARNQGASHEQYF.